This T cell receptor (beta chain) appears in the sequencing data of a study of patients and donors after allogeneic stem cell transplantation. There are 15 residues in the CDR3. V gave up 0 bases and J gave up 5 bases, with 13 bases separating them. CDR1 is MNHEY, CDR2 SVGAGI, per germline. TCRdb ran MiXCR on the RT-PCR reads and lists one entry per CDR3 protein. The sample has more than 850,000 distinct CDR3 sequences; about a sixth are singletons. The chain is built from TRBV6-5 and TRBJ2-5; D gene ambiguous. The TCR was taken from a human donor who was either an allogeneic HSCT recipient or a stem cell or donor lymphocyte infusion donor (not recorded which). It is not recorded whose cells these are; they may come from a transplant donor. The sample consisted of blood, either unsorted or a sorted T cell fraction (not recorded which). The CDR3 DNA reads TGTGCCAGCAGTTACTCGTTGGTCGCCATGGAGACCCAGTACTTC. Protein product: CASSYSLVAMETQYF.